The 22 T cell receptor beta chains given below trace back to one sample, sequenced in a study of response to subunit inactivated influenza vaccine. TCRdb used MiXCR to reprocess the RT-PCR reads, holding one entry per CDR3 protein. Of a few hundred thousand distinct CDR3 sequences in the sample, about 10% were seen once. The sample was also linked to a second study, of T cells expressing NK-cell markers. That source adds: Libraries used 5'RACE template switching adding universal primer site and UMIs.

The sample here was PBMCs from blood, taken on the day of vaccination. All receptors come from a man in his fifties or sixties who received an inactivated influenza vaccine.

This clonotype has just a few counts. The chain couples TRBV28 to TRBJ2-3; 8 bases agree with TRBD2. V lost 5 bases to trimming and J lost 1 base; unmatched junction nucleotides: 8. CDR1 is MDHEN, CDR2 SYDVKM, per germline. This CDR3 comprises 16 residues. CDR3: CASSHPGLEGTDTQYF. The CDR3 DNA is TGTGCCAGCAGTCACCCGGGACTAGAGGGCACAGATACGCAGTATTTT. Together with reference TRBV28 and TRBJ2-3, the CDR3 gives the full variable domain: DVKVTQSSRYLVKRTGEKVFLECVQDMDHENMFWYRQDPGLGLRLIYFSYDVKMKEKGDIPEGYSVSREKKERFSLILESASTNQTSMYLCASSHPGLEGTDTQYFGPGTRLTVL.

This chain links TRBV6-5 with TRBJ2-2; D is perhaps TRBD1 or TRBD2 (5 bases each). V was trimmed by 4 bases and J by 5 bases, leaving 17 bases between them. This CDR3 has 16 residues. Germline CDR1 MNHEY, CDR2 SVGAGI. CDR3 residues: CASSWDPDRQTGELFF. The CDR3 DNA reads as TGTGCCAGCAGTTGGGACCCGGACCGCCAAACCGGGGAGCTGTTTTTT.

The CDR3 region is CASSQDPGGLVGEQYF. In DNA, the CDR3 is TGTGCCAGCAGCCAAGATCCAGGGGGGCTAGTCGGCGAGCAGTACTTC. This sequence joins TRBV4-2 and TRBJ2-7; tentatively, D is TRBD1 (7 bases). From germline, CDR1 is LGHNA and CDR2 YNFKEQ. The CDR3 is made up of 16 amino acids. Trimming removed 0 bases from V and 6 bases from J, with 18 bases in between.

As regards this clonotype: The junction departs from germline at one end; a sequencing error may be responsible. This chain uses TRBV24-1 with TRBJ2-1; TRBD2 matches at 9 bases. CDR1 and CDR2 from the germline V gene are KGHDR and SFDVKD. The length of the CDR3 is 13 residues. The CDR3 is CATSDLVAGGLIF. The CDR3 nucleotides are TGTGCCACCAGTGATTTGGTGGCGGGAGGGCTAATCTTC.

This clonotype was observed a handful of times. This chain uses TRBV12-3 or TRBV12-4 with TRBJ2-7; D ambiguous. The CDR3 has 13 amino acids. V was clipped by 3 bases and J by 5 bases, with 11 bases between them. CDR3 coding DNA: TGTGCCAGCAGTTTCTTGGGCTATAACGAGCAGTACTTC. It specifies CASSFLGYNEQYF.

This clonotype was counted a few times. This chain links TRBV10-2 with TRBJ1-5, with no clear D. The CDR3 is 13 amino acids. Trimming cost V 4 bases and J 4 bases, with 8 bases left between them. Germline V gives CDR1 WSHSY, CDR2 SAAADI. The CDR3 is CASSANTNQPQHF. For the CDR3, the DNA is TGCGCCAGCAGTGCAAACACTAATCAGCCCCAGCATTTT.

This clonotype was recorded many times. The chain carries TRBV6-1 and TRBJ2-7; D might be TRBD1 or TRBD2, each matching 5 bases. Trimming cost V 5 bases and J 0 bases, with 14 bases left between them. CDR1 is MNHNS, CDR2 SASEGT, per germline. CDR3 length equals 15 residues. The CDR3 DNA sequence: TGTGCCAGCAGTCCCGGGGCAGTAAGCTCCTACGAGCAGTACTTC. Translated: CASSPGAVSSYEQYF.

This clonotype appeared many times. The V gene is TRBV20-1, the J gene TRBJ2-7, with 10 bases aligning to TRBD2. This CDR3 comprises 15 residues. V lost 0 bases, J lost 0 bases, and 2 bases stayed unmatched. The germline V gene has CDR1 DFQATT and CDR2 SNEGSKA (reference sequence). In nucleotides, the CDR3 is TGCAGTGCTAGAGACCCTAGCGGGAGCTCCTACGAGCAGTACTTC. This codes for CSARDPSGSSYEQYF.

The CDR3, as DNA: TGTGCCAGCAGCTCGGGGACAGGGCAGTATGGCTACACCTTC. Translated, it gives CASSSGTGQYGYTF. The rearrangement joins TRBV7-3 to TRBJ1-2, with TRBD1 matching over 9 bases. The CDR3 is made up of 14 amino acids. Germline V gene sequence: CDR1 SGHTA, CDR2 FQGTGA. Trimming removed 4 bases from V and 5 bases from J; junction bases left unmatched: 5.

This clonotype was seen more than once but under ten times. This chain links TRBV10-3 with TRBJ2-7, with a possible D match to TRBD1 (5 bases). The germline CDR1 and CDR2 sequences are ENHRY and SYGVKD. CDR3 length: 14 residues. V lost 2 bases to trimming and J lost 2 bases, with 10 bases between them. The CDR3 DNA reads as TGTGCCATCAGTGAGAGGGGCAGAGCCTACGAGCAGTACTTC. Translated, it gives CAISERGRAYEQYF.

The V gene is TRBV12-3 or TRBV12-4, the J gene TRBJ2-3; no clear D gene. The CDR3 is 12 amino acids. Trimming took off 3 bases at V and 5 bases at J, with 6 bases between the two ends. CDR3 protein: CASSFAGDTQYF. In nucleotides, the CDR3 is TGTGCCAGCAGTTTTGCTGGAGATACGCAGTATTTT.

This clonotype was counted a few times. The chain employs TRBV10-3 and TRBJ2-6; 8 bases fit TRBD1. Per the germline V gene, CDR1 is ENHRY and CDR2 is SYGVKD. The V and J ends lost 8 bases and 1 base, in that order; junction bases with no gene match: 10. The CDR3 covers 17 residues. The CDR3 here is CAIDFGQGSSGANVLTF. The CDR3 DNA sequence: TGTGCCATCGATTTTGGACAGGGCTCGTCTGGGGCCAACGTCCTGACTTTC.

J is TRBJ2-5 and V is TRBV7-8; 8 bases are a match to TRBD2. Germline values: CDR1 SGHVS, CDR2 FQNEAQ. J gave up 4 bases and V 3 bases, and 7 bases lay outside the gene matches. This CDR3 contains 15 residues. Here the CDR3 DNA reads TGTGCCAGCAGCTTGGACGGGGGGGCCGGAGAGACCCAGTACTTC. Translation: CASSLDGGAGETQYF.

The chain couples TRBV20-1 to TRBJ2-1; 9 positions match TRBD2. Germline V lookup: CDR1 DFQATT, CDR2 SNEGSKA (reference sequence). Losses at the gene ends were 2 bases for V and 8 bases for J; bases not matched to a gene: 10. This CDR3 comprises 15 residues. In DNA form, the CDR3 reads TGCAGTGCTAGATCTGCTAGCGGGATTAGGGATGAGCAGTTCTTC. Protein product: CSARSASGIRDEQFF.

This clonotype was detected a few times. The chain uses TRBV21-1 and TRBJ2-2; the D segment call TRBD2 is taken from the table without a DNA check. TRBV21-1 is designated a pseudogene. This CDR3 is built from 18 residues. Written as DNA, the CDR3 is TGTGCCAGCAGCAGAGAGCTAGCGGGGGGGCCCGCAACCGGGGAGCTGTTTTTT. Translation: CASSRELAGGPATGELFF.

The rearrangement uses TRBV12-3 or TRBV12-4 and TRBJ1-1; no clear D. V lost 3 bases and J lost 4, with 6 bases in between. The CDR3 extends over 12 amino acids. CDR3 amino acids: CASSFGSTEAFF. The DNA for the CDR3 is TGTGCCAGCAGTTTTGGGAGCACTGAAGCTTTCTTT.

The J gene is TRBJ2-3, the V gene TRBV6-2 or TRBV6-3; D is unclear. The germline gives CDR1 MNHEY, CDR2 SVGEGT. The V and J ends lost 2 bases and 4 bases respectively, with 7 bases between them. This CDR3 has 13 residues. The CDR3 nucleotides are TGTGCCAGCAGTTACCAGGCGGCAGATACGCAGTATTTT. The encoded protein is CASSYQAADTQYF.

This chain connects TRBV6-1 to TRBJ1-5; 8 bases are shared with TRBD1. This CDR3 spans 14 amino acids. V gave up 10 bases and J gave up 1 base; unmatched junction bases: 6. Germline loops: CDR1 MNHNS, CDR2 SASEGT. CDR3 in amino acids: CATQGARSNQPQHF. As DNA, the CDR3 is TGTGCCACGCAGGGGGCGAGGAGCAATCAGCCCCAGCATTTT.

There are many counts of this clonotype. CDR3 DNA: TGCAGTGCTATGTCCGGGACTTCCTCGGAGGAGCAGTACTTC. It codes for CSAMSGTSSEEQYF. The chain is built from TRBV20-1 and TRBJ2-7; D is possibly TRBD2 (6 bases). The germline gives CDR1 DFQATT, CDR2 SNEGSKA (reference sequence). The V and J ends lost 4 bases and 7 bases respectively, with 20 bases between them. The CDR3 length is 14 residues.

V is TRBV28 and J is TRBJ2-1; no reliable D call. CDR3 length: 15 residues. The V and J ends lost 6 bases and 0 bases respectively, with 12 bases between them. Germline V CDR1 and CDR2: MDHEN, SYDVKM. CDR3 DNA sequence: TGTGCCAGCAGCTCTGACCCAGGCTCCTACAATGAGCAGTTCTTC. Translation: CASSSDPGSYNEQFF.

This clonotype was observed at least ten times. The chain joins TRBV4-3 to TRBJ2-6, with 7 bases aligning to TRBD1. V trimming: 2 bases; J trimming: 0 bases; junction bases outside the gene matches: 7. This CDR3 contains 18 residues. Germline V lookup: CDR1 LGHNA, CDR2 YSLEER. The CDR3 reads CASSQTGTANSGANVLTF. In DNA, the CDR3 is TGCGCCAGCAGCCAAACCGGGACAGCAAACTCTGGGGCCAACGTCCTGACTTTC.

The rearrangement joins TRBV12-3 or TRBV12-4 to TRBJ1-5; 7 bases align to TRBD1. Germline trimming cut 4 bases from V and 0 bases from J; bases unmatched to any gene: 6. The CDR3 has 16 residues. CDR3 DNA sequence: TGTGCCAGCAGTTCCCAGGGACAGACTAGCAATCAGCCCCAGCATTTT. It yields the protein CASSSQGQTSNQPQHF.